These 20 T cell receptor beta chains came from one sample sequenced in a study of control samples from healthy donors and cancer patients. The assay was immunoSEQ multiplex PCR, and TCRdb's table has in-frame clones only and misses some. The repertoire holds 350,000 to 450,000 clones, with 75% to 95% as singletons. The sample consisted of PBMCs. All receptors come from a man aged 35-49 years with head and neck cancer.

V gene TRBV9 combines with J gene TRBJ2-3, with D perhaps matching TRBD2 (5 bases). The CDR3 covers 15 residues. Germline CDR1 SGDLS, CDR2 YYNGEE. V shed 0 bases and J shed 4 bases, with 12 bases lying between them. The CDR3 sequence: CASSVEAGRSDTQYF. In DNA form, the CDR3 reads TGTGCCAGCAGCGTAGAGGCGGGTCGGTCAGATACGCAGTATTTT.

V gene TRBV9 combines with J gene TRBJ2-1, with D possibly matching TRBD1 (6 bases). The CDR3 is made up of 15 amino acids. Germline V gene sequence: CDR1 SGDLS, CDR2 YYNGEE. Trimming left V 0 bases short and J 10 bases short, with 17 bases between. In DNA, the CDR3 is TGTGCCAGCAGCGTAGGGAGCACGGCAGGGGAAGAGCAGTTCTTC. Encoded protein: CASSVGSTAGEEQFF.

The count of this clone is one. This chain links TRBV11-3 with TRBJ2-7; D is unresolved. The CDR3 has 13 amino acids. The germline gives CDR1 SGHNT, CDR2 YENEEA. Trimming took off 0 bases at V and 0 bases at J, with 3 bases between the two ends. CDR3 DNA: TGTGCCAGCAGCTTAGACAACTCCTACGAGCAGTACTTC. Translating gives CASSLDNSYEQYF.

The rearrangement uses TRBV9 and TRBJ2-1; D is possibly TRBD1 (6 bases). Germline assignment: CDR1 SGDLS and CDR2 YYNGEE. V lost 4 bases and J lost 9, with 20 bases in between. This CDR3 has 15 residues. CDR3 amino acids: CASSKQGSGDGEQFF. In DNA, the CDR3 is TGTGCCAGCAGCAAACAGGGCTCAGGGGATGGTGAGCAGTTCTTC.

The chain recombines TRBV28 with TRBJ1-2; 7 nucleotides match TRBD1. This CDR3 has 15 amino acids. V was pared by 4 bases and J by 3 bases, with 8 bases of the junction left unmatched. The germline V gene encodes CDR1 MDHEN and CDR2 SYDVKM. The CDR3 reads CASSSRQGGYYGYTF. CDR3 bases: TGTGCCAGCAGTTCTAGACAGGGCGGGTACTATGGCTACACCTTC.

This sequence joins TRBV2 and TRBJ2-6; D is unclear. V gave up 8 bases and J gave up 0 bases, with 8 bases separating them. This CDR3 spans 14 amino acids. From germline, CDR1 is SNHLY and CDR2 FYNNEI. The CDR3 region is CASSRTSGANVLTF. CDR3 coding DNA: TGTGCCAGCTCTCGAACCTCTGGGGCCAACGTCCTGACTTTC. Full variable domain (remainder filled in from reference TRBV2 and TRBJ2-6): EPEVTQTPSHQVTQMGQEVILRCVPISNHLYFYWYRQILGQKVEFLVSFYNNEISEKSEIFDDQFSVERPDGSNFTLKIRSTKLEDSAMYFCASSRTSGANVLTFGAGSRLTVL.

V usage is TRBV6-6 and J usage is TRBJ1-2; 9 bases align to TRBD1. Germline V CDR1 and CDR2: MNHNY, SVGAGI (reference sequence). Trimming at V came to 2 bases and at J to 5 bases, leaving 6 bases not matched to a gene. The CDR3 spans 15 residues. The CDR3 DNA sequence: TGTGCCAGCAGTTACACCGGGACAGGGAAGTATGGCTACACCTTC. Translation gives CASSYTGTGKYGYTF.

The chain couples TRBV29-1 to TRBJ2-7; 8 bases are a match to TRBD2. The CDR3 length is 14 residues. J gave up 6 bases and V 0 bases, and 7 bases lay outside the gene matches. The germline gives CDR1 SQVTM, CDR2 ANQGSEA. The CDR3 nucleotides read TGCAGCGTTGAAGATCCTATCGGGAGGGGCGAGCAGTACTTC. This codes for CSVEDPIGRGEQYF.

This clone was detected only once. The rearrangement links TRBV11-2 to TRBJ1-1; TRBD1 aligns across 9 bases. The V gene's germline CDR1 is SGHAT and CDR2 FQNNGV. The CDR3 has 15 residues. V dropped 5 bases and J dropped 1; count of bases not matched to a gene: 5. This chain's CDR3 is CASSPDRGSNTEAFF. The DNA of the CDR3 is TGTGCCAGCAGCCCCGACAGGGGGTCGAACACTGAAGCTTTCTTT.

CDR3 bases: TGTGCCAGCAGTCAATATGGGCCCTATGGCTACACCTTC. It encodes CASSQYGPYGYTF. The chain couples TRBV12-3 or TRBV12-4 to TRBJ1-2; D not resolved. The V end was cut by 5 bases, the J end by 4 bases, with 11 bases between. The CDR3 consists of 13 residues.

The chain joins TRBV25-1 to TRBJ2-7; D ambiguous. Trimming pared 1 base from V and 0 bases from J, leaving 7 bases between. The CDR3 totals 14 residues. Germline V CDR1 and CDR2: MGHDK, SYGVNS. The CDR3 sequence is CASSEWSGSYEQYF. CDR3 sequence (DNA): TGTGCCAGCAGTGAATGGTCAGGCTCCTACGAGCAGTACTTC.

This chain uses TRBV2 with TRBJ1-2; TRBD1 matches 7 bases. This CDR3 has 14 amino acids. J was trimmed by 6 bases and V by 0 bases; bases with no gene match: 4. The germline gives CDR1 SNHLY, CDR2 FYNNEI. The CDR3 loop is CASSEARRGHGYTF. The CDR3 DNA sequence: TGTGCCAGCAGTGAAGCGCGGAGGGGGCATGGCTACACCTTC.

The chain has TRBV5-6 and TRBJ1-1, with no clear D. The germline V gene has CDR1 SGHDT and CDR2 YYEEEE. This CDR3 has 14 amino acids. V was shortened by 0 bases and J by 5 bases, with 11 bases between the two germline ends. CDR3 sequence reads: CASSLDRVLTEAFF. The CDR3 region has the DNA TGTGCCAGCAGCTTGGATCGGGTGCTGACTGAAGCTTTCTTT.

This clone turned up a few times. This chain links TRBV19 with TRBJ2-6; D gene uncertain. Trimming left V 0 bases short and J 0 bases short, with 15 bases between. CDR1 and CDR2 from the germline V gene are LNHDA and SQIVND (reference sequence). The CDR3 is 19 residues long. CDR3 residues: CASSIDWAFRVSGANVLTF. For the CDR3, the DNA is TGTGCCAGTAGTATAGATTGGGCCTTTCGGGTCTCTGGGGCCAACGTCCTGACTTTC.

The chain joins TRBV29-1 to TRBJ2-1; D is perhaps TRBD2 (5 bases). Germline CDR1 is SQVTM and CDR2 is ANQGSEA. V lost 0 bases and J 13 bases, leaving 10 bases between the germline ends. The length of the CDR3 is 11 residues. Written as DNA, the CDR3 is TGCAGCGTTGAAGAAGGGCGGGTTCAGTTCTTC. Translated, it gives CSVEEGRVQFF.

The chain has TRBV19 and TRBJ1-4, with TRBD1 matching over 8 bases. Per germline, CDR1 LNHDA and CDR2 SQIVND (reference sequence). The CDR3 has 14 residues. Trimming removed 7 bases from V and 7 bases from J; junction bases left unmatched: 8. The CDR3 DNA is TGTGCCAGTAATACCGGGACAGGAAGTGAAAAACTGTTTTTT. Translation gives CASNTGTGSEKLFF.

A word on this clone: Other DNA sequences in this sample translate to the same CDR3. The CDR3 protein is CASSPTGGNQPQHF. For the CDR3, the DNA is TGTGCCAGCTCACCCACAGGGGGCAATCAGCCCCAGCATTTT. The J gene is TRBJ1-5, the V gene TRBV18; 7 bases are a match to TRBD1. The trim removed 3 bases at V and 2 bases at J, leaving 1 base unmatched. The CDR3 is made up of 14 amino acids. The germline CDR1 and CDR2 sequences are KGHSH and LQKENI.

This rearrangement joins TRBV4-2 to TRBJ2-7, with D hard to call. The V gene lost 0 bases and the J gene lost 3 bases, with 9 bases spanning the gap. The germline gives CDR1 LGHNA, CDR2 YNFKEQ. This CDR3 region has 14 residues. CDR3 DNA sequence: TGTGCCAGCAGCCAAGAAGGCCTCAGCTACGAGCAGTACTTC. The encoded protein is CASSQEGLSYEQYF.

This clone occurred a few times. This rearrangement joins TRBV10-3 to TRBJ2-5; 9 bases line up with TRBD1. Trimming removed 10 bases from V and 2 bases from J; junction bases left unmatched: 11. This CDR3 comprises 15 residues. CDR1 and CDR2 from the germline V gene are ENHRY and SYGVKD. The CDR3 nucleotides are TGTGCCACCATGACAGGGGGTGGGTCACAAGAGACCCAGTACTTC. Protein product: CATMTGGGSQETQYF.

The rearrangement links TRBV28 to TRBJ1-6; 9 bases are shared with TRBD1. Germline CDR1 is MDHEN and CDR2 is SYDVKM. The CDR3 covers 15 residues. Losses at the gene ends were 4 bases for V and 4 bases for J; bases not matched to a gene: 2. Written as DNA, the CDR3 is TGTGCCAGCAGTTCCGGGACAGGGTATAATTCACCCCTCCACTTT. This gives the protein CASSSGTGYNSPLHF. Full variable domain (rest looked up from reference TRBV28 and TRBJ1-6): DVKVTQSSRYLVKRTGEKVFLECVQDMDHENMFWYRQDPGLGLRLIYFSYDVKMKEKGDIPEGYSVSREKKERFSLILESASTNQTSMYLCASSSGTGYNSPLHFGNGTRLTVT.